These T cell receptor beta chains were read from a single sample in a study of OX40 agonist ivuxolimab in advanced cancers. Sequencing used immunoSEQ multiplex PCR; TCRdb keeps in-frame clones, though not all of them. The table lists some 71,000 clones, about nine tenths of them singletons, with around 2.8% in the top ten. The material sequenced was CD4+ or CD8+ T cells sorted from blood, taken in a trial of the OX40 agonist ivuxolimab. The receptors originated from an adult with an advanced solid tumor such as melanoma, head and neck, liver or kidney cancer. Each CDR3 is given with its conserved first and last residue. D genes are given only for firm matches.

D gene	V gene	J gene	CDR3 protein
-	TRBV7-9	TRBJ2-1	CASSLGGNRGEQFF
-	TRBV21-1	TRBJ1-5	CASTRQAGCNQPQHF
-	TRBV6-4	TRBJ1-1	CASSRDSRVVGTEAFF
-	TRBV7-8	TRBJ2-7	CASSAGLSSYEQYF
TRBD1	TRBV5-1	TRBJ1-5	CASSSTGENQPQHF
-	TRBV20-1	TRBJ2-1	CSSQLYNEQFF
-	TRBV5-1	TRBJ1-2	CASSLAGDYGYTF
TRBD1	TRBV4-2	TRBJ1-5	CASSPRTGGQPQHF
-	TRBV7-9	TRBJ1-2	CASSLSPYGYTF
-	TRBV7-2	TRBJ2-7	CASSFPRGGNHYEQYF
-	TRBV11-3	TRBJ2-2	CASSLVSGANTGELFF
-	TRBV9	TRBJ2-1	CASSPRGSGVRTIEQFF
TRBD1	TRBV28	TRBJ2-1	CASSSSTGGYNEQFF
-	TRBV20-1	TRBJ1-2	CSAGDMRGYTF
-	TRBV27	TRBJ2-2	CASRPSGRHTGELFF
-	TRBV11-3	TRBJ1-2	CASSRGDNYGYTF
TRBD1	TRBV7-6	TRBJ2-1	CASSQRQGANNEQFF
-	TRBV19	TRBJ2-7	CASSIVDRLRDEQYF
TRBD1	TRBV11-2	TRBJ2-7	CASSFRTGHEQYF
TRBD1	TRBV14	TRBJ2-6	CASSQDGQASGANVLTF
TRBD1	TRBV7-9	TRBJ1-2	CASSPGTGDYGYTF
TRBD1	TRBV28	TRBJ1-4	CASSGGQDGNEKLFF
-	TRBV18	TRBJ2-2	CASSAGPTGELFF
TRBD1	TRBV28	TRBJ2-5	CASSSPGGPQGAQYF
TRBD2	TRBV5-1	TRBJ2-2	CASSGRTRSGELFF
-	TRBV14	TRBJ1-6	CASSQGRNSPLHF
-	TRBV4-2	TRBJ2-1	CASSLTYPSYNEQFF
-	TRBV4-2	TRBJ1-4	CASSQDLGTNEKLFF
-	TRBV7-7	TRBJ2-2	CASSLVSGELFF
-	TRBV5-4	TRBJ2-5	CASSSQETQYF
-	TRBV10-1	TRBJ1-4	CASSERTGPTNEKLFF
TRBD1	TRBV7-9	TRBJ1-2	CASSSRTGGDGYTF
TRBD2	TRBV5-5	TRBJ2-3	CASSLVVAGGPSTDTQYF
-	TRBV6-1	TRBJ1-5	CAISAAGNNQPQHF
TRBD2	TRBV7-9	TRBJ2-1	CASSVRTGGAPSYNEQFF
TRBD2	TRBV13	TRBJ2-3	CASSPRTSGEFTDTQYF
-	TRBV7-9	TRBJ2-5	CASSPQVGQETQYF
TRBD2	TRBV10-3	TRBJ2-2	CAISGGPTGELFF
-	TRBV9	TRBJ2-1	CASSSGTDSSTGIF
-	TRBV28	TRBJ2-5	CASSPGRPRASETQYF
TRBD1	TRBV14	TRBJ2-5	CASSQGGTGEETQYF
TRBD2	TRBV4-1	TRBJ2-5	CASSISGGAGETQYF
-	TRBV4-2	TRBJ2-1	CASSQDQRSLTQFF
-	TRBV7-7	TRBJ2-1	CASSLARGGSGNEQFF
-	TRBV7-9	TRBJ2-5	CASSRLEWGETQYF
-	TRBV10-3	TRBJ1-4	CAIRGSDEKLFF
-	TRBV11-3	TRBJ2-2	CASSLVPHGELFF
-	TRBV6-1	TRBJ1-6	CASSETPPGAANSPLHF
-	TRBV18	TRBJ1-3	CASSQNPGEPGNTIYF
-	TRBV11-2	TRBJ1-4	CASSFRGLGEKLFF
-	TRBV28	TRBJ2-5	CASSSQRTGETQYF